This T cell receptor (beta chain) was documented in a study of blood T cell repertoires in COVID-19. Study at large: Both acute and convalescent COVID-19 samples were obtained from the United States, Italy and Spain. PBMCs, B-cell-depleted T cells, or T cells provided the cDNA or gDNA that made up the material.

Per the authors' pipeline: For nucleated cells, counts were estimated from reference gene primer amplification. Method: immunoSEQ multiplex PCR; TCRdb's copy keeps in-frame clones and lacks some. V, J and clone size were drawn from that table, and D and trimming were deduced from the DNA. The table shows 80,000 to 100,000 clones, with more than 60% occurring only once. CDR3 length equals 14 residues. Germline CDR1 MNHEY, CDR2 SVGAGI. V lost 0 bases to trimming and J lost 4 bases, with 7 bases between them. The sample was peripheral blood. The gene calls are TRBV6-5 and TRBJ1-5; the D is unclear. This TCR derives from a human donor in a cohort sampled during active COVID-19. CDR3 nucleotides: TGTGCCAGCAGTTACTCGCCGGGAAATCAGCCCCAGCATTTT. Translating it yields CASSYSPGNQPQHF.